These 29 T cell receptor beta chains were all obtained from the same sample, sequenced in a study of blood T cell repertoires in COVID-19 (TCRdb year 2020). The library was prepared using the immunoSEQ multiplex PCR assay. Entries here come from immuneACCESS through TCRdb and include only in-frame sequences with V and J called. Some clones fail to appear in such tables; in the studies checked, an unresolved V gene covers under half of the shortfall, and the cause of the remainder is unknown. This sample is represented by about 230,000 clones; 65% to 85% of them were singletons. The biggest ten clones account for approximately 8% of the sample. The sequencing input was peripheral blood. These receptors came from a woman older than 75 with acute or convalescent COVID-19.

CDR3 sequence reads: CASSFGTGTEAFF. DNA for the CDR3: TGCGCCAGCAGCTTCGGGACAGGAACTGAAGCTTTCTTT. The rearrangement uses TRBV5-1 and TRBJ1-1; 8 nucleotides align to TRBD1. The V gene end was trimmed by 2 bases and the J gene end by 5 bases; junction bases not matched to a gene: 2. CDR1 and CDR2 (germline): SGHRS, YFSETQ. The CDR3 totals 13 residues.

J is TRBJ2-1 and V is TRBV7-2; TRBD2 matches 8 bases. CDR1 and CDR2 (germline): SGHTA, FQGNSA. CDR3 length equals 15 residues. Trimming at V came to 0 bases and at J to 2 bases, leaving 0 bases not matched to a gene. CDR3 amino acids: CASSLAGLAYNEQFF. CDR3 in DNA: TGTGCCAGCAGCTTAGCGGGACTAGCCTACAATGAGCAGTTCTTC.

The V and J genes are TRBV7-5 and TRBJ2-7; the table calls TRBD2, which could not be checked here. TRBV7-5 is a recognized pseudogene. This CDR3 comprises 17 residues. The CDR3 is CARSTGLAFNPNYEQYF. The CDR3 DNA follows: TGTGCCAGAAGCACGGGACTAGCATTTAATCCAAACTACGAGCAGTACTTC.

The J gene is TRBJ2-7, the V gene TRBV3-1 (or the pseudogene TRBV3-2); D possibly corresponds to TRBD1 (5 bases). Germline V gene lookup returns CDR1 LGHDT and CDR2 YNNKEL (reference sequence). V lost 4 bases and J lost 0, with 13 bases in between. This CDR3 has 15 residues. CDR3 bases: TGTGCCAGCAGCCTTACAGGTGTGGCCTCCTACGAGCAGTACTTC. Its translation is CASSLTGVASYEQYF.

This clone came up once. This sequence joins TRBV5-1 and TRBJ2-3; possible D gene TRBD1, 5 bases. The V and J ends lost 7 bases and 2 bases respectively, with 11 bases between them. Germline V lookup: CDR1 SGHRS, CDR2 YFSETQ. The CDR3 contains 13 residues. CDR3 nucleotides: TGCGCCAGCGCTAGGGGATCCACAGATACGCAGTATTTT. Its protein product is CASARGSTDTQYF.

The rearrangement uses TRBV7-9 and TRBJ2-1; 7 positions agree with TRBD1. The junction had 1 base not matched to a gene; V was cut back by 3 bases and J by 5 bases. The CDR3 is 13 amino acids. Germline V gene sequence: CDR1 SEHNR, CDR2 FQNEAQ (reference sequence). Here the CDR3 reads CASSLTGNNEQFF. CDR3 nucleotide sequence: TGTGCCAGCAGCTTGACAGGGAACAATGAGCAGTTCTTC.

This rearrangement joins TRBV3-1 (or the pseudogene TRBV3-2) to TRBJ1-2, with TRBD1 matching 7 bases. The CDR3 is made up of 15 amino acids. Germline V gives CDR1 LGHDT, CDR2 YNNKEL (reference sequence). V shed 4 bases, J shed 2 bases, and the junction held 7 bases outside the gene matches. The CDR3 spells CASSPTGTENYGYTF. DNA of the CDR3: TGTGCCAGCAGCCCGACCGGGACAGAGAACTATGGCTACACCTTC.

This clone was seen more than once but under ten times. The genes are TRBV18 and TRBJ2-2, with D possibly being TRBD1 (5 bases). The CDR3 is 15 residues long. Germline V gene sequence: CDR1 KGHSH, CDR2 LQKENI. Trimming pared 5 bases from V and 5 bases from J, leaving 15 bases between. DNA of the CDR3: TGTGCCAGCTCATCAAACTTCCAGGGTACCGGGGAGCTGTTTTTT. Its protein product is CASSSNFQGTGELFF.

Comment on this clone: The sample holds other DNA sequences that translate to the same CDR3. The chain employs TRBV5-1 and TRBJ1-2; 10 nucleotides line up with TRBD1. V gave up 4 bases and J gave up 4 bases; unmatched junction bases: 4. This CDR3 contains 14 residues. The germline gives CDR1 SGHRS, CDR2 YFSETQ. The CDR3 sequence: CASSLGQGGYGYTF. Here the CDR3 DNA reads TGCGCCAGCAGCCTAGGACAGGGGGGCTATGGCTACACCTTC.

This chain uses TRBV19 with TRBJ1-3; the D gene is possibly TRBD1 (5 bases). Between the trimmed V and J ends, which lost 6 bases and 0 bases, there was a span of 12 bases. Per the germline V gene, CDR1 is LNHDA and CDR2 is SQIVND (reference sequence). This CDR3 contains 15 residues. CDR3 protein: CASRTGLISGNTIYF. CDR3 nucleotide sequence: TGTGCCAGTAGAACGGGACTGATCTCTGGAAACACCATATATTTT.

The chain has TRBV18 and TRBJ1-1; TRBD1 matches 8 bases. Trimming took 5 bases from V and 10 from J; bases not matched to a gene: 3. The germline gives CDR1 KGHSH, CDR2 LQKENI. The CDR3 sequence is 11 residues long. The CDR3 protein is CASSGTGRAFF. CDR3 DNA: TGTGCCAGCTCAGGGACAGGACGAGCTTTCTTT.

V usage is TRBV27 and J usage is TRBJ2-2; TRBD1 agrees at 8 bases. Trimming took 5 bases from V and 4 from J; bases not matched to a gene: 9. Germline V gives CDR1 MNHEY, CDR2 SMNVEV (reference sequence). CDR3 length: 16 residues. CDR3 in DNA: TGTGCCAGCAGTCTCGGACAGGGACGAAGCACCGGGGAGCTGTTTTTT. Its translation is CASSLGQGRSTGELFF.

The chain employs TRBV7-2 and TRBJ1-4; 9 bases match TRBD1. CDR1 and CDR2 (germline): SGHTA, FQGNSA. This CDR3 has 15 amino acids. Trimming removed 5 bases from V and 3 bases from J; junction bases left unmatched: 4. The CDR3 DNA follows: TGTGCCAGCAGCGCAGACAGGGGGTCTAATGAAAAACTGTTTTTT. Residues: CASSADRGSNEKLFF.

This clone was found a few times. CDR3 coding DNA: TGTGCCAGCAGCTTTCTGACTAGCGGGGTCGGAGATACGCAGTATTTT. Translation: CASSFLTSGVGDTQYF. This rearrangement joins TRBV7-2 to TRBJ2-3; 11 bases are a match to TRBD2. Germline CDR1 SGHTA, CDR2 FQGNSA. Trimming removed 3 bases from V and 5 bases from J; junction bases left unmatched: 7. CDR3 length equals 16 residues.

The chain recombines TRBV12-3 or TRBV12-4 with TRBJ1-2; D is unresolved. The CDR3 is 13 amino acids. With 2 bases removed from V and 2 bases from J, the gap between germline ends came to 6 bases. Written as DNA, the CDR3 is TGTGCCAGCAGTTTAACCGAGAACTATGGCTACACCTTC. Translating gives CASSLTENYGYTF.

V is TRBV7-7 and J is TRBJ1-1; a weak D match, TRBD1 (5 bases). This CDR3 spans 12 amino acids. Germline V gene data show CDR1 as SSHAT and CDR2 as FNYEAQ (reference sequence). The V gene lost 7 bases and the J gene lost 9 bases, with 15 bases spanning the gap. CDR3 sequence: CASITDGGKAFF. CDR3 DNA sequence: TGTGCCAGCATCACAGACGGGGGGAAAGCTTTCTTT.

The V gene is TRBV3-1 (or the pseudogene TRBV3-2), the J gene TRBJ1-2; no reliable D call. Germline-derived CDR1 and CDR2 are LGHDT and YNNKEL (reference sequence). The V gene lost 6 bases and the J gene lost 8 bases, with 16 bases spanning the gap. CDR3 length: 13 amino acids. CDR3 amino acids: CASSSIGVEGYTF. The CDR3 DNA is TGTGCCAGCAGTTCGATCGGGGTCGAAGGCTACACCTTC.

The chain joins TRBV30 to TRBJ2-5, with D hard to call. The length of the CDR3 is 13 residues. In germline, CDR1 is GTSNPN, CDR2 SVGIG (reference sequence). Trimming cost V 0 bases and J 4 bases, with 9 bases left between them. DNA for the CDR3: TGTGCCTGGAGTGTAGTACCGGGAGAGACCCAGTACTTC. This translates into CAWSVVPGETQYF.

Only a few counts were recorded for this clone. The chain uses TRBV7-2 and TRBJ1-2, with D possibly being TRBD1 (5 bases). Trimming pared 2 bases from V and 4 bases from J, leaving 11 bases between. This CDR3 region has 14 residues. Per the germline V gene, CDR1 is SGHTA and CDR2 is FQGNSA. CDR3 DNA: TGTGCCAGCAGCTTAAGCAACGGGGGCTATGGCTACACCTTC. Translating it yields CASSLSNGGYGYTF.

CDR3 sequence: CASSRPGNEQYF. CDR3 bases: TGTGCCAGCAGCCGCCCGGGAAACGAGCAGTACTTC. The V gene is TRBV3-1 (or the pseudogene TRBV3-2), the J gene TRBJ2-7, with a tentative D call TRBD2 (5 bases). The V end was cut by 4 bases, the J end by 5 bases, with 9 bases between. The CDR3 spans 12 residues. In germline, CDR1 is LGHDT, CDR2 YNNKEL (reference sequence).

This clone was recorded only once. The chain links TRBV5-1 to TRBJ2-5, with 9 bases fitting TRBD2. The V gene's germline CDR1 is SGHRS and CDR2 YFSETQ. The CDR3 contains 15 residues. The junction had 10 bases not matched to a gene; V was cut back by 3 bases and J by 7 bases. The CDR3 coding sequence is TGCGCCAGCAGCTCCCGGTCTAGCGGGGAGGGGACCCAGTACTTC. It is translated as CASSSRSSGEGTQYF.

The rearrangement joins TRBV6-5 to TRBJ1-1; D perhaps matches TRBD1 (6 bases). The CDR3 length is 12 residues. CDR1 and CDR2 (germline): MNHEY, SVGAGI. V lost 6 bases to trimming and J lost 3 bases, with 8 bases between them. As DNA, the CDR3 is TGTGCCAGCAGGACAGGTGACACTGAAGCTTTCTTT. It yields the protein CASRTGDTEAFF.

This chain links TRBV4-2 with TRBJ2-1; 15 nucleotides align to TRBD2. Per germline, CDR1 LGHNA and CDR2 YNFKEQ. Trimming took 0 bases from V and 1 from J; bases not matched to a gene: 7. The CDR3 contains 20 residues. The chain's CDR3 is CASSQEPGLAGGQSYNEQFF. The CDR3, as DNA: TGTGCCAGCAGCCAAGAACCGGGACTAGCGGGGGGACAGTCCTACAATGAGCAGTTCTTC.

This sequence joins TRBV9 and TRBJ2-1, with 9 bases fitting TRBD2. V was pared by 0 bases and J by 7 bases, with 8 bases of the junction left unmatched. CDR3 size: 16 residues. Germline CDR1 and CDR2: SGDLS and YYNGEE. For the CDR3, the DNA is TGTGCCAGCAGCGTAGGAGCGGGAGGAAAGTGGAATGAGCAGTTCTTC. Translating gives CASSVGAGGKWNEQFF.

The chain recombines TRBV15 with TRBJ1-6; 7 bases match TRBD1. CDR3 length equals 15 residues. Trimming removed 5 bases from V and 4 bases from J; junction bases left unmatched: 5. Germline V lookup: CDR1 LNHNV, CDR2 YYDKDF (reference sequence). The CDR3 DNA sequence: TGTGCCACCAGCGCAACAGGGGAATATAATTCACCCCTCCACTTT. Translating gives CATSATGEYNSPLHF.

This clone was seen only once. Here the CDR3 DNA reads TGTGCCAGTAGTCCGGGAGGGACACCTAATGAAAAACTGTTTTTT. Protein: CASSPGGTPNEKLFF. The chain is built from TRBV19 and TRBJ1-4; the D gene is possibly TRBD1 (6 bases). V lost 5 bases and J lost 3, with 13 bases in between. The CDR3 contains 15 residues. Germline CDR1 LNHDA, CDR2 SQIVND (reference sequence).

J is TRBJ2-3 and V is TRBV19; D gene ambiguous. V was pared by 7 bases and J by 0 bases, with 11 bases between. Germline V gene sequence: CDR1 LNHDA, CDR2 SQIVND (reference sequence). The CDR3 spans 14 residues. CDR3 in amino acids: CASKYRTSTDTQYF. The CDR3 DNA follows: TGTGCCAGTAAGTACAGAACTAGCACAGATACGCAGTATTTT.

The table lists this clone with a few counts. The V gene is TRBV6-5, the J gene TRBJ2-7, with 8 nucleotides matching TRBD1. CDR3 length equals 15 residues. V dropped 6 bases and J dropped 0; count of bases not matched to a gene: 7. Germline V gives CDR1 MNHEY, CDR2 SVGAGI. This CDR3 is CASRGRTGSSYEQYF. Here the CDR3 DNA reads TGTGCCAGCAGGGGGCGGACAGGGTCCTCCTACGAGCAGTACTTC.

CDR3 sequence reads: CASSRAGEQYF. CDR3 sequence (DNA): TGTGCCAGCAGCCGGGCGGGGGAGCAGTACTTC. V is TRBV3-1 (or the pseudogene TRBV3-2) and J is TRBJ2-7; D possibly corresponds to TRBD2 (6 bases). The CDR3 is 11 amino acids. The ends were cut back, 4 bases at V and 7 bases at J, with 8 bases in the middle. Germline values: CDR1 LGHDT, CDR2 YNNKEL (reference sequence).